The 9 T cell receptor beta chains below come from one sample, sequenced in a study of T-cell memory formation after mild COVID-19. TCRdb called the 5' RACE reads again in MiXCR, with one record for every CDR3 protein. The table shows around 340,000 distinct CDR3 sequences, with roughly 14% occurring only once. The sequenced sample was PBMCs or a T cell subset sorted from them (not recorded which). These receptors came from a man younger than 35 who had mild COVID-19 (a few samples of this study predate the infection). Cell type and time point are not known.

This clonotype occurred a few times. The J gene is TRBJ2-7, the V gene TRBV6-5, with TRBD1 matching over 8 bases. The germline gives CDR1 MNHEY, CDR2 SVGAGI. The CDR3 spans 13 residues. V was clipped by 7 bases and J by 2 bases; unmatched bases: 4. The CDR3 nucleotides read TGTGCCAGCAAAAACAGGGGGGCCTACGAGCAGTACGTC. Translation: CASKNRGAYEQYV.

This clonotype was recorded many times. The chain has TRBV5-1 and TRBJ2-5; perhaps D is TRBD1 or TRBD2 (5 bases each). CDR1 and CDR2 from the germline V gene are SGHRS and YFSETQ. The CDR3 covers 13 residues. Trimming removed 3 bases from V and 4 bases from J, with 10 bases in between. The CDR3 DNA reads as TGCGCCAGCAGCTCCGGGACGGGAGAGACCCAGTACTTC. Translation gives CASSSGTGETQYF.

This clonotype has a handful of counts. V and J are TRBV7-2 and TRBJ2-1; no firm D call. The CDR3 contains 12 residues. Trimming cost V 3 bases and J 13 bases, with 13 bases left between them. Germline loops: CDR1 SGHTA, CDR2 FQGNSA. Written as DNA, the CDR3 is TGTGCCAGCAGCTTCTCGGTCCTACCACAGTTCTTC. This translates into CASSFSVLPQFF.

V gene TRBV2 combines with J gene TRBJ2-1, with 7 bases aligning to TRBD2. The germline CDR1 and CDR2 sequences are SNHLY and FYNNEI. This CDR3 spans 14 amino acids. V shed 7 bases, J shed 10 bases, and the junction held 13 bases outside the gene matches. This CDR3 reads CASTRTYTSVEQFF. CDR3 nucleotide sequence: TGTGCCAGCACCAGAACATACACTAGCGTCGAGCAGTTCTTC.

This rearrangement joins TRBV29-1 to TRBJ1-2; D not resolved. V lost 3 bases, J lost 2 bases, and 13 bases lay in between. CDR1 is SQVTM, CDR2 ANQGSEA, per germline. There are 14 residues in the CDR3. The CDR3 coding sequence is TGCAGCGTTGACAGCCGGACGGGAAACTATGGCTACACCTTC. This sequence encodes CSVDSRTGNYGYTF.

A few counts support this clonotype. The CDR3 DNA reads TGTGCCAGCAGTTCCCGACTAGCGGGGAACCACAATGAGCAGTTCTTC. The encoded protein is CASSSRLAGNHNEQFF. The chain is built from TRBV27 and TRBJ2-1; 11 bases fit TRBD2. Germline V CDR1 and CDR2: MNHEY, SMNVEV (reference sequence). Unmatched junction bases numbered 7, after V lost 4 bases and J lost 5 bases. The CDR3 sequence is 16 residues long.

The V gene is TRBV6-5, the J gene TRBJ1-5, with D possibly being TRBD1 (5 bases). The CDR3 totals 13 residues. The V and J ends lost 2 bases and 8 bases respectively, with 10 bases between them. CDR1 MNHEY and CDR2 SVGAGI come from the germline V gene. The CDR3 here is CASSYSGGKPQHF. The CDR3 region has the DNA TGTGCCAGCAGTTACAGCGGGGGGAAGCCCCAGCATTTT.

This clonotype was seen many times. The chain has TRBV11-2 and TRBJ2-7, with no clear D. The ends were cut back, 7 bases at V and 0 bases at J, with 19 bases in the middle. The CDR3 loop spans 16 amino acids. Per the germline V gene, CDR1 is SGHAT and CDR2 is FQNNGV. CDR3 nucleotide sequence: TGTGCCAGCACCTCAATCGGACGGGTCAACTCCTACGAGCAGTACTTC. Amino acids: CASTSIGRVNSYEQYF.

Here the CDR3 DNA reads TGTGCCAGCGGGAGACAGGGGGCAGAGACCCAGTACTTC. As protein: CASGRQGAETQYF. The rearrangement links TRBV28 to TRBJ2-5; TRBD1 matches 10 bases. There are 13 residues in the CDR3. The V gene end was trimmed by 8 bases and the J gene end by 4 bases; junction bases not matched to a gene: 4. Germline V gene data show CDR1 as MDHEN and CDR2 as SYDVKM.